This is a list of T cell receptor beta chains from one sample in a study of T cell responses to AZD1222 COVID-19 vaccine. Generated by immunoSEQ multiplex PCR, the TCRdb table keeps only in-frame clones and is missing some. The sample carries approximately 150,000 clones, under 95% recorded once. The source was peripheral blood, collected 28 days after the second AZD1222 dose. The receptors stem from an adult who received the AZD1222 COVID-19 vaccine. Both conserved end residues are part of each CDR3. A D gene is named only where the DNA matches it firmly. Clone size is stated in some rows and not others, as once, few, many or a class when expanded.

CDR3,DNA,size,J,D,V
CASSLWLASGSGELFF,TGCGCCAGCAGCTTGTGGCTGGCTAGCGGGAGTGGGGAGCTGTTTTTT,-,TRBJ2-2,TRBD2,TRBV5-1
CASNKGGSRSNQPQHF,TGTGCCAGTAATAAGGGTGGGTCAAGGTCTAATCAGCCCCAGCATTTT,-,TRBJ1-5,-,TRBV19
CASSVQPGSDTQYF,TGTGCCAGCAGCGTCCAGCCGGGCTCAGATACGCAGTATTTT,-,TRBJ2-3,-,TRBV7-2
CASSFSDNEQFF,TGTGCCAGCAGTTTTAGTGACAATGAGCAGTTCTTC,-,TRBJ2-1,-,TRBV6-2/TRBV6-3
CASSAGYGGYTF,TGTGCCAGCAGCGCAGGGTACGGGGGCTACACCTTC,once,TRBJ1-2,-,TRBV12-3/TRBV12-4
CASSAQGVRHGYTF,TGTGCCAGCAGCGCACAGGGGGTGCGCCATGGCTACACCTTC,few,TRBJ1-2,TRBD1,TRBV7-8
CASSLVWSEPMNTEAFF,TGTGCCAGCAGCTTAGTTTGGTCAGAGCCCATGAACACTGAAGCTTTCTTT,-,TRBJ1-1,-,TRBV7-9
CATSERQGIRPTDTQYF,TGTGCCACCAGTGAGAGACAGGGGATACGCCCTACAGATACGCAGTATTTT,-,TRBJ2-3,TRBD1,TRBV24-1
CASSWTGMNTEAFF,TGTGCCAGCAGTTGGACAGGAATGAACACTGAAGCTTTCTTT,-,TRBJ1-1,TRBD1,TRBV28
CASSIVDSGSSYNEQFF,TGTGCCAGTAGTATAGTAGACTCGGGGAGCTCCTACAATGAGCAGTTCTTC,-,TRBJ2-1,-,TRBV19
CASSPGLAGSYEQYF,TGCGCCAGCAGCCCGGGACTAGCGGGCTCCTACGAGCAGTACTTC,once,TRBJ2-7,TRBD2,TRBV5-1
CASRKWTGGSSTEAFF,TGCGCCAGCAGGAAATGGACAGGTGGTAGTAGCACTGAAGCTTTCTTT,-,TRBJ1-1,TRBD1,TRBV10-2
CASSLASSGSTDTQYF,TGTGCCAGCAGCTTAGCGTCTAGCGGGAGCACAGATACGCAGTATTTT,-,TRBJ2-3,TRBD2,TRBV13
CASSRSSSYGYTF,TGTGCCAGCAGCCGGTCCTCCTCCTATGGCTACACCTTC,-,TRBJ1-2,-,TRBV7-8
CASSSDSGANVLTF,TGCGCCAGCAGCTCGGACTCTGGGGCCAACGTCCTGACTTTC,once,TRBJ2-6,-,TRBV5-1
CASSFITSEKLFF,TGCGCCAGCAGCTTTATTACTTCTGAAAAACTGTTTTTT,-,TRBJ1-4,-,TRBV5-1
CASSHRQGSYTGELFF,TGTGCCAGCAGCCATAGACAGGGGTCCTACACCGGGGAGCTGTTTTTT,-,TRBJ2-2,TRBD1,TRBV16
CASRSPGGFSYNEQFF,TGCGCCAGCAGGTCACCCGGGGGGTTCTCCTACAATGAGCAGTTCTTC,-,TRBJ2-1,TRBD2,TRBV5-1
CASKRYSEQFF,TGTGCCAGTAAAAGGTACAGTGAGCAGTTCTTC,-,TRBJ2-1,-,TRBV19
CSASAGAGRNQPQHF,TGCAGTGCTAGTGCGGGTGCAGGTCGGAATCAGCCCCAGCATTTT,-,TRBJ1-5,-,TRBV20-1
CSVERPASGANVLTF,TGCAGCGTTGAACGCCCCGCCTCTGGGGCCAACGTCCTGACTTTC,-,TRBJ2-6,-,TRBV29-1
CSVASGFEQFF,TGCAGCGTTGCATCGGGTTTTGAGCAGTTCTTC,-,TRBJ2-1,-,TRBV29-1
CASSYWGTGETQYF,TGTGCCAGCAGTTACTGGGGGACTGGCGAGACCCAGTACTTC,-,TRBJ2-5,-,TRBV6-2/TRBV6-3
CASSSRNTEAFF,TGTGCCAGCAGTTCCCGGAACACTGAAGCTTTCTTT,once,TRBJ1-1,-,TRBV28
CASSYTGTGYTF,TGTGCCAGCAGCTACACAGGAACTGGCTACACCTTC,-,TRBJ1-2,-,TRBV12-3/TRBV12-4
CASSPPRGVGTEAFF,TGTGCCAGCAGTCCACCCAGGGGGGTCGGCACTGAAGCTTTCTTT,-,TRBJ1-1,TRBD1,TRBV28
CASSYSTQGTNYGYTF,TGTGCCAGCAGTTACTCGACACAGGGCACTAACTATGGCTACACCTTC,-,TRBJ1-2,-,TRBV6-6
CASSTRDTGYSPLHF,TGTGCCAGTAGTACCCGGGACACCGGGTATTCACCCCTCCACTTT,-,TRBJ1-6,-,TRBV19
CASSYSLAGGDEQFF,TGTGCCAGCAGTTACTCGTTAGCGGGCGGGGATGAGCAGTTCTTC,-,TRBJ2-1,TRBD2,TRBV6-5
CASSSGVGSGNYGYTF,TGTGCCAGCAGCTCCGGGGTTGGGAGCGGGAACTATGGCTACACCTTC,-,TRBJ1-2,-,TRBV11-3
CASSLKLDLATDEQFF,TGTGCCAGCAGCCTTAAGCTGGATCTAGCGACCGATGAGCAGTTCTTC,-,TRBJ2-1,-,TRBV3-1/TRBV3-2
CAISADRAHEKLFF,TGTGCCATCAGTGCGGACAGGGCCCATGAAAAACTGTTTTTT,once,TRBJ1-4,TRBD1,TRBV10-3
CASSPVMGGAWETQYF,TGTGCCAGCAGCCCGGTGATGGGGGGCGCTTGGGAGACCCAGTACTTC,-,TRBJ2-5,-,TRBV5-6
CASSPQGASGDTQYF,TGTGCCAGCAGCCCGCAGGGGGCCTCGGGAGATACGCAGTATTTT,-,TRBJ2-3,TRBD1,TRBV7-9
CASSLIAKGMNTEAFF,TGCGCCAGCAGCTTGATTGCCAAGGGGATGAACACTGAAGCTTTCTTT,-,TRBJ1-1,-,TRBV5-1
CASSIVVGNTEAFF,TGTGCCAGTAGTATAGTCGTCGGGAATACTGAAGCTTTCTTT,-,TRBJ1-1,-,TRBV19
CASSAADRILQGEQYF,TGTGCCAGCAGCGCAGCAGACCGAATTTTACAAGGCGAGCAGTACTTC,once,TRBJ2-7,-,TRBV9
CASSLVDRGSNQPQHF,TGTGCCAGCAGCTTAGTCGACAGGGGAAGCAATCAGCCCCAGCATTTT,-,TRBJ1-5,TRBD1,TRBV7-9
CASSLKGIGYEQYF,TGTGCCAGCAGTTTAAAAGGGATAGGGTACGAGCAGTACTTC,once,TRBJ2-7,-,TRBV27
CAWSALRDSPLHF,TGTGCCTGGAGTGCTTTGCGGGATTCACCCCTCCACTTT,-,TRBJ1-6,-,TRBV30
CASGGSSRETQYF,TGTGCCAGCGGCGGGAGCTCTCGAGAGACCCAGTACTTC,few,TRBJ2-5,TRBD2,TRBV7-2
CASSIQGSTEAFF,TGTGCCAGTAGTATCCAGGGGAGCACTGAAGCTTTCTTT,-,TRBJ1-1,-,TRBV19
CASKDGKFTDTQYF,TGTGCCAGCAAGGACGGGAAATTCACAGATACGCAGTATTTT,few,TRBJ2-3,-,TRBV2
CASSHGASGIPSETFF,TGCGCCAGCAGCCACGGTGCTAGCGGGATCCCTTCAGAGACGTTCTTC,-,TRBJ2-1,TRBD2,TRBV4-1
CASSRDRMNTEAFF,TGTGCCAGCAGTCGTGACAGGATGAACACTGAAGCTTTCTTT,-,TRBJ1-1,-,TRBV14
CASRAGSGFSYEQYF,TGTGCCAGCAGGGCAGGGTCAGGGTTCTCCTACGAGCAGTACTTC,-,TRBJ2-7,-,TRBV27
CASSGDRTGELFF,TGCGCCAGCAGCGGGGACAGGACCGGGGAGCTGTTTTTT,-,TRBJ2-2,TRBD1,TRBV5-1
CASSSQGAGEPQHF,TGCGCCAGCAGTTCGCAGGGGGCAGGGGAGCCCCAGCATTTT,once,TRBJ1-5,TRBD1,TRBV5-1
CASSQDETPAGSLHF,TGCGCCAGCAGCCAAGACGAAACGCCCGCCGGATCCCTCCACTTT,-,TRBJ1-6,-,TRBV4-3
CASSISGGDYGYTF,TGTGCCAGTAGTATATCTGGGGGAGACTATGGCTACACCTTC,-,TRBJ1-2,-,TRBV19
CASSQGTPGQGNNEQFF,TGCGCCAGCAGCCAGGGTACTCCGGGACAGGGGAATAATGAGCAGTTCTTC,-,TRBJ2-1,TRBD1,TRBV4-3
CASSLAGGDTGELFF,TGTGCCAGCAGTCTAGCGGGAGGGGACACCGGGGAGCTGTTTTTT,-,TRBJ2-2,TRBD2,TRBV28
CASSLKGFLSPLHF,TGTGCCAGCAGTTTGAAAGGGTTTTTATCACCCCTCCACTTT,-,TRBJ1-6,-,TRBV28